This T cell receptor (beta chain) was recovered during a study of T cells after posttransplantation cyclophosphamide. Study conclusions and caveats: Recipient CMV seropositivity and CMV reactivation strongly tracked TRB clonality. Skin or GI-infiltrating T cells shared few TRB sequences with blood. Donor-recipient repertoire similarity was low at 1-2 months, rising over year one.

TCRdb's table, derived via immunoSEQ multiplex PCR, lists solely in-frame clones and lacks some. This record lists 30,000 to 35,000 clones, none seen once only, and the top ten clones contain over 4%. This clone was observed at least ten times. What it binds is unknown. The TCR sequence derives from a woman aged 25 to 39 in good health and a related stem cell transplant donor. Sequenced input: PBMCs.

The CDR3 protein is CASSLPASGGPRGETQYF. The CDR3, as DNA: TGCGCCAGCAGCTTGCCGGCTAGCGGGGGGCCGAGGGGAGAGACCCAGTACTTC. This sequence joins TRBV5-1 and TRBJ2-5; 11 bases align to TRBD2. J was trimmed by 4 bases and V by 1 base; bases with no gene match: 12. Looked up from germline, CDR1 is SGHRS and CDR2 is YFSETQ. The CDR3 totals 18 residues.